This T cell receptor beta chain stems from a study of shared clonotypes between healthy human individuals. The CDR3 covers 17 residues. V shed 0 bases and J shed 3 bases, with 18 bases lying between them. Germline CDR1 is SGHDN and CDR2 is FVKESK. Generated by immunoSEQ multiplex PCR, the TCRdb table keeps only in-frame clones and is missing some. The table has about 2.2 million clones, 93% seen once. Positive CCR7 selection of CD45RO-negative cells yielded the naive CD8 cells, and terminally differentiated effector memory CD45RA+ cells were excluded. The chain joins TRBV14 to TRBJ2-7; D perhaps matches TRBD1 (7 bases). The receptor's source is a young man in good health. Some clones in this sample may be carry-over from other donors' samples. Sequencing was done on a sample of naive CD8+ T cells from PBMCs. This CDR3 reads CASSQEINPRGVYEQYF. The CDR3 DNA is TGTGCCAGCAGCCAAGAGATCAACCCCAGGGGGGTCTACGAGCAGTACTTC.